These 6 T cell receptor beta chains came from one sample sequenced in a study of blood T cell repertoires in COVID-19. Here immunoSEQ multiplex PCR was the method, and the copy in TCRdb shows in-frame clones only, minus some. This sample carries a few hundred thousand clones, about 89% of them seen once, and the ten largest clones take about 0.86%. Input material: PBMCs or T cells enriched from blood (not recorded which). The receptor source for this set is a woman aged 40 to 55 who had been exposed to COVID-19.

The rearrangement joins TRBV9 to TRBJ1-2; D call uncertain. The CDR3 sequence is 15 residues long. The V end was cut by 3 bases, the J end by 5 bases, with 17 bases between. The V gene's germline CDR1 is SGDLS and CDR2 YYNGEE. CDR3 coding DNA: TGTGCCAGCAGCGCCACACCGGGAGTTAAATATGGCTACACCTTC. Translating gives CASSATPGVKYGYTF.

The genes are TRBV5-1 and TRBJ2-6; D gene uncertain. V lost 4 bases to trimming and J lost 0 bases, with 8 bases between them. Per germline, CDR1 SGHRS and CDR2 YFSETQ. This CDR3 region has 15 residues. In DNA form, the CDR3 reads TGCGCCAGCAGCGTGTCTCCCTCTGGGGCCAACGTCCTGACTTTC. Translating it yields CASSVSPSGANVLTF.

The gene calls are TRBV2 and TRBJ2-7; 10 bases line up with TRBD1. After removal of 3 bases from V and 3 bases from J, the junction contained 14 bases not matched to a gene. CDR3 length: 18 amino acids. Germline-derived CDR1 and CDR2 are SNHLY and FYNNEI. For the CDR3, the DNA is TGTGCCAGCAGTGACATTAGAGTTCGTGGGGACAGGGGCTACGAGCAGTACTTC. It is translated as CASSDIRVRGDRGYEQYF. The variable domain in full, completed from reference TRBV2 and TRBJ2-7, reads EPEVTQTPSHQVTQMGQEVILRCVPISNHLYFYWYRQILGQKVEFLVSFYNNEISEKSEIFDDQFSVERPDGSNFTLKIRSTKLEDSAMYFCASSDIRVRGDRGYEQYFGPGTRLTVT.

The chain has TRBV15 and TRBJ2-6, with D possibly TRBD1 on 5 matching bases. With 1 base removed from V and 4 bases from J, the gap between germline ends came to 20 bases. CDR3 length: 19 amino acids. Looked up from germline, CDR1 is LNHNV and CDR2 is YYDKDF (reference sequence). CDR3 DNA: TGTGCCACCAGCAGAGGCCGGTCGCTGGGCAGGGCCGGGGCCAACGTCCTGACTTTC. Translated: CATSRGRSLGRAGANVLTF. Full variable domain (outside the CDR3, taken from reference TRBV15 and TRBJ2-6): DAMVIQNPRYQVTQFGKPVTLSCSQTLNHNVMYWYQQKSSQAPKLLFHYYDKDFNNEADTPDNFQSRRPNTSFCFLDIRSPGLGDTAMYLCATSRGRSLGRAGANVLTFGAGSRLTVL.

This chain joins TRBV30 and TRBJ1-5; D is possibly TRBD1 (5 bases). CDR1 is GTSNPN, CDR2 SVGIG, per germline (reference sequence). Trimming took off 0 bases at V and 6 bases at J, with 9 bases between the two ends. CDR3 size: 13 residues. In nucleotides, the CDR3 is TGTGCCTGGAGTGTGTGGGGCGGTCAGCCCCAGCATTTT. Its translation: CAWSVWGGQPQHF.

J is TRBJ1-1 and V is TRBV19; TRBD1 matches 7 bases. The CDR3 spans 14 residues. V shed 6 bases and J 4 bases; nucleotides not matched to a gene: 8. Germline CDR1 reads LNHDA; CDR2 reads SQIVND (reference sequence). CDR3 protein: CASRTGIGATEAFF. The CDR3 DNA sequence: TGTGCCAGTAGGACAGGGATCGGCGCCACTGAAGCTTTCTTT.